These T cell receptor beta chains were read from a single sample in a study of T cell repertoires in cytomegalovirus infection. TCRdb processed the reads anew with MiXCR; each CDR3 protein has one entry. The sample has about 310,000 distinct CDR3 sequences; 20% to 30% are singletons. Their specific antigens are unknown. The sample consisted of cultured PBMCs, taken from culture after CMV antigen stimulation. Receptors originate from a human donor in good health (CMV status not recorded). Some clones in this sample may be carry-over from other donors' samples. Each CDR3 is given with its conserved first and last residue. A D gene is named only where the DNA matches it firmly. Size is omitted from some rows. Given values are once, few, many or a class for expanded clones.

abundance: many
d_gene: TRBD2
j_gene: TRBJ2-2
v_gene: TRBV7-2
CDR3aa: CASSLLAGGTGELFF
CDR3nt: TGCGCCAGCAGCCTATTAGCGGGAGGTACCGGGGAGCTGTTTTTT

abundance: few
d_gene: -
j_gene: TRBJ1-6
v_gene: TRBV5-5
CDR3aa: CASSLAPEAESPLHF
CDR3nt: TGTGCCAGCAGCTTGGCCCCGGAGGCGGAATCACCCCTCCACTTT

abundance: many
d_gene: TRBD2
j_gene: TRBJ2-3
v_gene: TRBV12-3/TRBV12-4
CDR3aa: CASTPQRASGTDTQYF
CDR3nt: TGTGCCAGCACCCCTCAGAGGGCTAGCGGAACAGATACGCAGTATTTT

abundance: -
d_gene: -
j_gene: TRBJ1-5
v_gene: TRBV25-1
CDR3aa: CASSGRYNQPQHF
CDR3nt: TGTGCCAGCAGTGGTAGATACAATCAGCCCCAGCATTTT

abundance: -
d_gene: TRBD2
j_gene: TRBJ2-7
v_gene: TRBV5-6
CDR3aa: CASSSIAGAYEQYF
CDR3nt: TGTGCCAGCAGCTCCATAGCGGGAGCCTACGAGCAGTACTTC

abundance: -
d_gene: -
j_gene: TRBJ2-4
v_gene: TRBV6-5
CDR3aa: CASSYFGVSAKNIQYF
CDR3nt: TGTGCCAGCAGTTACTTCGGGGTGTCGGCCAAAAACATTCAGTACTTC

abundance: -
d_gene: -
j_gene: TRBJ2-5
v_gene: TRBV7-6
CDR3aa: CASSPMGPRGETQYF
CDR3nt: TGTGCCAGCAGCCCAATGGGGCCTCGGGGGGAGACCCAGTACTTC

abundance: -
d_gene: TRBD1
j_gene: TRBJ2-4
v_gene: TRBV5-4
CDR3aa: CASSPGQGVLKNIQYF
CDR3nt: TGTGCCAGCAGCCCGGGACAGGGGGTACTCAAAAACATTCAGTACTTC

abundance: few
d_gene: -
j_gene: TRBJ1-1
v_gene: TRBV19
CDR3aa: CASTNRVNTEAFF
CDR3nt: TGTGCCAGTACCAACAGAGTGAACACTGAAGCTTTCTTT

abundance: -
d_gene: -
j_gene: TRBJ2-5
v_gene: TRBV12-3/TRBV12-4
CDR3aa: CASSRATETQYF
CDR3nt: TGTGCCAGCAGTCGGGCTACGGAGACCCAGTACTTC

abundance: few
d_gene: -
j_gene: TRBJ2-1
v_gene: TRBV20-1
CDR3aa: CSALALRLEARYNEQFF
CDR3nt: TGCAGTGCCCTCGCTTTAAGACTAGAGGCACGTTACAATGAGCAGTTCTTC

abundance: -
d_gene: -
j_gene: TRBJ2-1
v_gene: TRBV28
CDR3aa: CASSLFSGSYNEQFF
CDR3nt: TGTGCCAGCAGTTTATTTTCGGGCTCCTACAATGAGCAGTTCTTC

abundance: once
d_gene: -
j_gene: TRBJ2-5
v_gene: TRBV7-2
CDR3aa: CASSSGQTFQETQYF
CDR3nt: TGTGCCAGCAGCTCCGGACAGACCTTCCAAGAGACCCAGTACTTC

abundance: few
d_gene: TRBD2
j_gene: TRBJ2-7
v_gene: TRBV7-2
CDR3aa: CASSSESSGSSEQYF
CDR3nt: TGTGCCAGCAGCTCCGAAAGTAGCGGGAGTTCCGAGCAGTACTTC

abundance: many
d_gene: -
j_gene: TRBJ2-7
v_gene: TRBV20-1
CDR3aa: CSATTDNFYEQYF
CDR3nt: TGCAGTGCCACCACAGACAATTTCTACGAGCAGTACTTC

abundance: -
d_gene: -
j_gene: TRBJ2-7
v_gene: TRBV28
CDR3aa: CASSYPRAGGAYEQYF
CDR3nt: TGTGCCAGCAGTTACCCTCGGGCAGGAGGGGCCTACGAGCAGTACTTC

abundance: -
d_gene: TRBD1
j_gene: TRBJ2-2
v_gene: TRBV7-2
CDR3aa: CASSFPDRGLNTGELFF
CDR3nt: TGTGCCAGCAGCTTTCCGGACAGGGGCCTAAACACCGGGGAGCTGTTTTTT

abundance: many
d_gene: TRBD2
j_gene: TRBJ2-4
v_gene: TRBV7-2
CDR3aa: CASSLSGGTKNIQYF
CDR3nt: TGTGCCAGCAGCTTATCGGGGGGGACCAAAAACATTCAGTACTTC

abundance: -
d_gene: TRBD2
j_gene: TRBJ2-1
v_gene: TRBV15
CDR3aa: CATSRGTSGSSEEQFF
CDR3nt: TGTGCCACCAGCAGAGGGACTAGCGGGAGTAGTGAGGAGCAGTTCTTC

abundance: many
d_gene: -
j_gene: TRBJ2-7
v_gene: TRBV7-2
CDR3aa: CASSLSGVEQYF
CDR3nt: TGTGCCAGCAGCTTATCAGGGGTCGAGCAGTACTTC

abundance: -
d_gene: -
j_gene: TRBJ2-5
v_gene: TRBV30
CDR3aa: CAWIGGFAFKETQYF
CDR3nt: TGTGCCTGGATAGGCGGATTTGCCTTTAAAGAGACCCAGTACTTC

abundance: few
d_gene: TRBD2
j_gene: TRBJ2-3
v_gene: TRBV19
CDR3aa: CASRGLAGPYYTDTQYF
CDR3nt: TGTGCCAGTAGGGGACTAGCGGGACCTTACTACACAGATACGCAGTATTTT

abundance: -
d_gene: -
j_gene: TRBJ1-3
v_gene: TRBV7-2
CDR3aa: CASSPGTDPGNTIYF
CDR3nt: TGTGCCAGCAGCCCCGGGACGGACCCTGGAAACACCATATATTTT

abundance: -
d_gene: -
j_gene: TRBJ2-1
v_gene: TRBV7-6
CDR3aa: CASSLRGTLNEQFF
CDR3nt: TGTGCCAGCAGCTTACGGGGGACCCTCAATGAGCAGTTCTTC

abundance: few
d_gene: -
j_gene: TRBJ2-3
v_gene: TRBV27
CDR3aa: CASSLSAGSTDTQYF
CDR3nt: TGTGCCAGCAGTTTATCGGCGGGGAGCACAGATACGCAGTATTTT

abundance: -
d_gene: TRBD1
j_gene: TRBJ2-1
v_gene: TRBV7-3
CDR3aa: CASSQPRQGLYNEQFF
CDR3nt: TGTGCCAGCAGCCAACCGAGACAGGGCCTCTACAATGAGCAGTTCTTC

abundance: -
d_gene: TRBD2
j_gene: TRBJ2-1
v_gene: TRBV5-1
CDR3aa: CASSGGGLAGGFNEQFF
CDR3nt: TGCGCCAGCAGCGGCGGGGGACTAGCGGGAGGTTTTAATGAGCAGTTCTTC

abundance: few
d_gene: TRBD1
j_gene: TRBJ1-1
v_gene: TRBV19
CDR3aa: CASSMGTVPMNTEAFF
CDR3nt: TGTGCCAGTAGTATGGGGACAGTCCCCATGAACACTGAAGCTTTCTTT

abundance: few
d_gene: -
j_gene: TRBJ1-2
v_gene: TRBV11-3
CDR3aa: CASSLRGLNGYTF
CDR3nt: TGTGCCAGCAGCTTAAGGGGACTGAATGGCTACACCTTC

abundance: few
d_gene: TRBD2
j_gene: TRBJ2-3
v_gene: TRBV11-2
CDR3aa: CASSLRGHGTSGTQYF
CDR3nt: TGTGCCAGCAGCTTGCGCGGCCACGGGACTAGCGGTACGCAGTATTTT

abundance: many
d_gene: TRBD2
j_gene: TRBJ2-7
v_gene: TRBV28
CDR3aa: CASSTEAAGVYEQYF
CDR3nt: TGTGCCAGCAGCACGGAGGCAGCGGGAGTTTACGAGCAGTACTTC

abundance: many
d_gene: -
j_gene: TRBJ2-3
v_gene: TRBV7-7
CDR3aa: CASSFQEGGDTQYF
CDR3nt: TGTGCTAGCAGCTTCCAGGAAGGAGGTGATACGCAGTATTTT

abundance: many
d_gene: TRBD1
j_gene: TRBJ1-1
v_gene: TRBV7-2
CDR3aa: CASSRTGQGNTEAFF
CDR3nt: TGTGCCAGCAGCCGAACGGGACAGGGGAACACTGAAGCTTTCTTT

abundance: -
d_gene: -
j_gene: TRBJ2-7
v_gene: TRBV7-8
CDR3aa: CASSRDLPYEQYF
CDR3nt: TGTGCCAGCAGCCGGGATCTCCCCTACGAGCAGTACTTC

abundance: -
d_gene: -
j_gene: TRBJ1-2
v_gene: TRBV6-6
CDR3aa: CASSYALNYGYTF
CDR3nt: TGTGCCAGCAGTTACGCTCTAAACTATGGCTACACCTTC

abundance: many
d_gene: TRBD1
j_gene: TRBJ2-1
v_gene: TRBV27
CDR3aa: CASSPRTGGVWRSYNEQFF
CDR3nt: TGTGCCAGCAGTCCTCGGACAGGGGGCGTATGGAGGTCCTACAATGAGCAGTTCTTC

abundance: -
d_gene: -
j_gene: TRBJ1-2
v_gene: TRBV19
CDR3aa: CASSEGPTGYTF
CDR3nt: TGTGCCAGTAGTGAGGGACCAACTGGCTACACCTTC

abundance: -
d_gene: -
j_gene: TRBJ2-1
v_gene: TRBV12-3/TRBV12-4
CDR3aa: CASSPSGPNYNEQFF
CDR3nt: TGTGCCAGCAGTCCTTCCGGACCTAATTACAATGAGCAGTTCTTC

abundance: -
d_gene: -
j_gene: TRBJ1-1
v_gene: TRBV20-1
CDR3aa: CSAQTGGPSTEAFF
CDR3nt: TGCAGTGCCCAAACGGGGGGGCCGAGCACTGAAGCTTTCTTT

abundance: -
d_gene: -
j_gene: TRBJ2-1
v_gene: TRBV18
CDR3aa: CASSPRAGVEEQFF
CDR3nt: TGTGCCAGCTCACCCCGGGCAGGAGTTGAGGAGCAGTTCTTC